The clone carrying this T cell receptor beta chain came up once. The antigen is undetermined. This entry is derived from a study of T cells after yellow fever vaccination. From the 5' RACE reads, TCRdb called clonotypes with MiXCR, one entry per CDR3 protein. Among 350,000 to 450,000 distinct CDR3 sequences listed, roughly a sixth were seen once. Germline CDR1 LGHDT, CDR2 YNNKEL (reference sequence). The V end lost 3 bases, the J end lost 9 bases, and 12 bases lay between the germline ends. The CDR3 runs 13 residues. Findings and limits, study-wide: Once the booster was given, most primary-vaccination clones reappeared, at more than 95% for CD4 and more than 85% for CD8. A weaker secondary response peaked on day 5, the primary on day 15. Abundant contaminating clonotypes from the bulk population could appear in FACS-sorted repertoires. The CD4 and CD8 compartments had a small share of their clonotypes in common.

The gene calls are TRBV3-1 and TRBJ2-1; D unresolved. The input for sequencing was PBMCs, taken before the yellow fever booster vaccination. This TCR derives from a young man who received the YFV17D yellow fever vaccine. CDR3 sequence reads: CASSQGLGPEQFF. The CDR3 nucleotides read TGTGCCAGCAGCCAGGGTCTAGGTCCTGAGCAGTTCTTC.